Sequencing of this TCR beta chain was carried out in a study of Tregs in tolerant kidney transplant recipients. Whole-study results and caveats: Biological reproducibility was not directly addressed, but technical replication error appeared minimal. Findings come from small patient numbers and require larger validation.

Measured with immunoSEQ multiplex PCR; TCRdb has only the in-frame clones, and not every one. Counted here are tens of thousands of clones, about four fifths occurring once; the ten biggest clones make up 4.5% to 5.5%. In its sample, this clone was seen once. Its antigen is undetermined. Unstimulated Tregs (CD4+CD25+CD127-) and CD4+CD25- non-Tregs were sorted from PBMCs. The CDR3 has 15 residues. V lost 0 bases to trimming and J lost 4 bases, with 13 bases between them. Per the germline V gene, CDR1 is KGHSH and CDR2 is LQKENI. Sample: CD4+ T cells from blood. The source of this sequence is a human donor in good health. This chain uses TRBV18 with TRBJ2-7; weak D call: TRBD1 (5 bases). Here the CDR3 DNA reads TGTGCCAGCTCACCACCGCGTAGGGGCAGGTACGAGCAGTACTTC. It encodes CASSPPRRGRYEQYF. The variable domain in full, completed from reference TRBV18 and TRBJ2-7, reads NAGVMQNPRHLVRRRGQEARLRCSPMKGHSHVYWYRQLPEEGLKFMVYLQKENIIDESGMPKERFSAEFPKEGPSILRIQQVVRGDSAAYFCASSPPRRGRYEQYFGPGTRLTVT.